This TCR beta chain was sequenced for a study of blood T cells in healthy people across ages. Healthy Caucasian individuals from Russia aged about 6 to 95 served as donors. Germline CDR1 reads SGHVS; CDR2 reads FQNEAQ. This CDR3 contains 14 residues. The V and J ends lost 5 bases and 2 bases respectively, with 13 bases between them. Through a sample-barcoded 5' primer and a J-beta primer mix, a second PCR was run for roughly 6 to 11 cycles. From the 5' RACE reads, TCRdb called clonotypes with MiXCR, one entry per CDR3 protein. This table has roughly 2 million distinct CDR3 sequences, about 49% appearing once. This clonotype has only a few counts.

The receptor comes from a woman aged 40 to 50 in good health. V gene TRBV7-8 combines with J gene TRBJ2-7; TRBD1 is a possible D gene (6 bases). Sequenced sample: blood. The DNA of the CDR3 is TGTGCCAGCAGCCTACTGGGGGCCACCTACGAGCAGTACTTC. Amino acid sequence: CASSLLGATYEQYF. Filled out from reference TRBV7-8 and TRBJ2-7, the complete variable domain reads GAGVSQSPRYKVAKRGQDVALRCDPISGHVSLFWYQQALGQGPEFLTYFQNEAQLDKSGLPSDRFFAERPEGSVSTLKIQRTQQEDSAVYLCASSLLGATYEQYFGPGTRLTVT.